Presented here are 17 T cell receptor beta chains from one specimen sequenced in a study of T cells after yellow fever vaccination. From the 5' RACE reads, TCRdb called clonotypes with MiXCR, one entry per CDR3 protein. Found here are hundreds of thousands of distinct CDR3 sequences, over 8% of them singletons; the top ten hold over 15%. Source: PBMCs, taken on the day of the first yellow fever vaccination. These TCRs come from a man younger than 30 who received the YFV17D yellow fever vaccine.

This clonotype was picked up a small number of times. This sequence joins TRBV10-3 and TRBJ2-3; maybe TRBD2 (5 bases). V was clipped by 3 bases and J by 1 base, with 8 bases between them. Per the germline V gene, CDR1 is ENHRY and CDR2 is SYGVKD. The CDR3 runs to 14 residues. Written as DNA, the CDR3 is TGTGCCATCAGTGACGGACTGGGCACAGATACGCAGTATTTT. Its protein product is CAISDGLGTDTQYF.

The rearrangement uses TRBV5-1 and TRBJ2-5, with D unclear. Trimming pared 0 bases from V and 0 bases from J, leaving 9 bases between. The CDR3 length is 15 residues. From germline, CDR1 is SGHRS and CDR2 YFSETQ. CDR3 nucleotide sequence: TGCGCCAGCAGCTTGGTCGGCAGGAACCAAGAGACCCAGTACTTC. This codes for CASSLVGRNQETQYF. Full variable domain (missing parts from reference TRBV5-1 and TRBJ2-5): KAGVTQTPRYLIKTRGQQVTLSCSPISGHRSVSWYQQTPGQGLQFLFEYFSETQRNKGNFPGRFSGRQFSNSRSEMNVSTLELGDSALYLCASSLVGRNQETQYFGPGTRLLVL.

This chain links TRBV5-1 with TRBJ1-2; D uncertain. Trimming took 0 bases from V and 0 from J, leaving 9 bases between them. This CDR3 spans 15 amino acids. CDR1 SGHRS and CDR2 YFSETQ come from the germline V gene. The CDR3 bases are TGCGCCAGCAGCTTGGACGACGGAGCTAACTATGGCTACACCTTC. Amino acids: CASSLDDGANYGYTF. Complete variable domain (other parts from reference TRBV5-1 and TRBJ1-2): KAGVTQTPRYLIKTRGQQVTLSCSPISGHRSVSWYQQTPGQGLQFLFEYFSETQRNKGNFPGRFSGRQFSNSRSEMNVSTLELGDSALYLCASSLDDGANYGYTFGSGTRLTVV.

CDR3 bases: TGTGCCAGTAGTTGGGTCGCAGCTAGCACAGATACGCAGTATTTT. Amino acid sequence: CASSWVAASTDTQYF. The chain is built from TRBV19 and TRBJ2-3; D not certain. Germline values: CDR1 LNHDA, CDR2 SQIVND (reference sequence). Trimming removed 5 bases from V and 0 bases from J, with 12 bases in between. The CDR3 length is 15 residues.

This clonotype has more than one count but fewer than ten. This sequence joins TRBV30 and TRBJ2-2; D uncertain. This CDR3 is built from 15 residues. Germline loops: CDR1 GTSNPN, CDR2 SVGIG (reference sequence). Trimming shortened V by 0 bases and J by 4 bases, and 12 bases separated the two germline ends. The CDR3 sequence is CAWSVVMLSTGELFF. The CDR3 nucleotides are TGTGCCTGGAGTGTAGTCATGCTTAGCACCGGGGAGCTGTTTTTT.

At least ten counts were recorded for this clonotype. The V gene is TRBV3-1, the J gene TRBJ2-3; D remains unclear. This CDR3 contains 16 residues. Germline-derived CDR1 and CDR2 are LGHDT and YNNKEL (reference sequence). V was trimmed by 0 bases and J by 5 bases, leaving 15 bases between them. The CDR3 sequence is CASSQEGGVRIDTQYF. CDR3 bases: TGTGCCAGCAGCCAAGAAGGTGGGGTACGGATAGATACGCAGTATTTT.

A few counts support this clonotype. The chain couples TRBV7-9 to TRBJ2-1; D is possibly TRBD1 (6 bases). This CDR3 has 15 amino acids. The V and J ends lost 6 bases and 5 bases respectively, with 17 bases between them. Germline CDR1 reads SEHNR; CDR2 reads FQNEAQ (reference sequence). For the CDR3, the DNA is TGTGCCAGCAGTTACGTGACAGGAGAAAACAATGAGCAGTTCTTC. Translation: CASSYVTGENNEQFF.

In its sample, this clonotype was seen many times. The chain is built from TRBV7-6 and TRBJ1-5, with D perhaps matching TRBD1 (6 bases). The CDR3 runs to 15 residues. Germline CDR1 SGHVS, CDR2 FNYEAQ. Trimming left V 1 base short and J 7 bases short, with 14 bases between. CDR3 protein: CASSLEGGGGQPQHF. CDR3 coding DNA: TGTGCCAGCAGCTTAGAGGGGGGAGGCGGGCAGCCCCAGCATTTT. The variable domain in full, with the rest retrieved from reference TRBV7-6 and TRBJ1-5, is GAGVSQSPRYKVTKRGQDVALRCDPISGHVSLYWYRQALGQGPEFLTYFNYEAQQDKSGLPNDRFSAERPEGSISTLTIQRTEQRDSAMYRCASSLEGGGGQPQHFGDGTRLSIL.

This clonotype was seen a few times. V and J are TRBV5-5 and TRBJ2-3; D perhaps matches TRBD1 (8 bases). This CDR3 spans 17 amino acids. In germline, CDR1 is SGHKS, CDR2 YYEKEE (reference sequence). Trimming removed 0 bases from V and 9 bases from J, with 23 bases in between. The CDR3 DNA follows: TGTGCCAGCAGCTTGGGGCCACAGGGGGGGTATTCGGGAACGCAGTATTTT. Its translation: CASSLGPQGGYSGTQYF.

A few counts support this clonotype. The V and J genes are TRBV20-1 and TRBJ2-2; D gene uncertain. CDR1 DFQATT and CDR2 SNEGSKA come from the germline V gene (reference sequence). The CDR3 is 15 residues long. The V end lost 0 bases, the J end lost 4 bases, and 12 bases lay between the germline ends. CDR3 residues: CSARDRFRGTGELFF. The CDR3 DNA follows: TGCAGTGCTAGAGACAGGTTTAGAGGCACCGGGGAGCTGTTTTTT.

This clonotype has only a few counts. The rearrangement joins TRBV5-8 to TRBJ1-6; D perhaps matches TRBD1 (6 bases). There are 16 residues in the CDR3. Germline values: CDR1 SGHTS, CDR2 YDEGEE. The germline V and J ends were trimmed by 5 bases and 1 base, with 13 bases remaining between them. As DNA, the CDR3 is TGTGCCAGCAGACCAGGGGTGGGGTCCTATAATTCACCCCTCCACTTT. Residues: CASRPGVGSYNSPLHF.

In this sample, this clonotype turned up a few times. This chain joins TRBV5-5 and TRBJ2-7; 8 positions agree with TRBD1. This CDR3 region has 15 residues. CDR1 and CDR2 from the germline V gene are SGHKS and YYEKEE (reference sequence). The ends lost 1 base at V and 1 base at J; junction bases unmatched: 4. This CDR3 reads CASSLHRGASYEQYV. CDR3 DNA sequence: TGTGCCAGCAGCTTGCACAGGGGGGCTTCCTACGAGCAGTACGTC.

The chain combines TRBV4-3 with TRBJ2-2, with TRBD2 identical over 9 bases. After removal of 0 bases from V and 6 bases from J, the junction contained 2 bases not matched to a gene. The CDR3 runs to 15 residues. The germline V gene encodes CDR1 LGHNA and CDR2 YSLEER. The CDR3 loop reads CASSQERGGAGELFF. CDR3 bases: TGCGCCAGCAGCCAAGAGCGCGGGGGGGCCGGGGAGCTGTTTTTT.

This clonotype was observed a handful of times. The V and J genes are TRBV20-1 and TRBJ2-7; 7 bases align to TRBD1. Germline CDR1 DFQATT, CDR2 SNEGSKA (reference sequence). J gave up 7 bases and V 1 base, and 10 bases lay outside the gene matches. The CDR3 is 14 amino acids. CDR3 coding DNA: TGCAGTGCTAGAGTTACAGGGGTTACTTGGGAGCAGTACTTC. Encoded protein: CSARVTGVTWEQYF.

The gene calls are TRBV20-1 and TRBJ1-1; possibly TRBD1 for D (5 bases). The CDR3 extends over 11 amino acids. Per the germline V gene, CDR1 is DFQATT and CDR2 is SNEGSKA (reference sequence). The V end lost 0 bases, the J end lost 12 bases, and 11 bases lay between the germline ends. CDR3 coding DNA: TGCAGTGCTAGAGACCGGGACTATACTTTCTTT. This codes for CSARDRDYTFF.

The V and J genes are TRBV6-5 and TRBJ2-5; 11 nucleotides agree with TRBD2. There are 16 residues in the CDR3. Germline values: CDR1 MNHEY, CDR2 SVGAGI. Trimming cost V 4 bases and J 5 bases; bases outside gene matches: 9. CDR3: CASSWGVAGGRETQYF. The CDR3 region has the DNA TGTGCCAGCAGTTGGGGCGTAGCGGGGGGGCGGGAGACCCAGTACTTC.

This clonotype was seen ten or more times. In DNA form, the CDR3 reads TGTGCCAGCAGCTTGGTGGGGACTAGCGGGGGCCCAGATACGCAGTATTTT. It specifies CASSLVGTSGGPDTQYF. The J gene is TRBJ2-3, the V gene TRBV5-6; TRBD2 matches at 14 bases. J lost 4 bases, V lost 0 bases, and 4 bases had no gene match. This CDR3 has 17 residues. The germline CDR1 and CDR2 sequences are SGHDT and YYEEEE.